This T cell receptor (beta chain) is from a study of cytomegalovirus exposure and HLA in healthy donors (dated 2017 in TCRdb). About the full investigation: According to a later analysis, the roughly 120 validation repertoires were produced on the same platform as the approximately 600 repertoires of the first cohort. The study aimed to test whether signatures of past pathogen exposure could be identified by cataloging public T cell receptors. A separate validation cohort of 90 to 150 different subjects was used in addition to the roughly 640-subject first cohort. To predict cytomegalovirus infection status, the study combined high-throughput TCR immunosequencing, statistical association of individual TCRs with disease status, and machine learning.

The library was generated by the immunoSEQ multiplex PCR assay. The authors' analysis ran thus. A statistical classification framework was developed to diagnose cytomegalovirus status using the catalog of TCR beta chain sequences. TCRdb took this table from immuneACCESS and kept in-frame rearrangements with V and J called. Such tables lack part of the clones; where checked against another copy, unresolved V genes explain under half of the gap, and the rest is unexplained. The V and J calls and the clone size are those of that table, but D and trimming were determined from the DNA. The sample table records about 260,000 clones; 90% of these occur just once. The ten largest account for approximately 3.1% of the sample. The donors were included in the validation cohort of around 120 subjects, a group kept apart from the approximately 700-subject first cohort. About this clone itself: This receptor's antigen is unknown. No much larger clone is present one base from it, and per-base qualities are unavailable.

General study outcomes and caveats: It was suggested by the authors that the approach could potentially be generalized to other disease states and immunological phenotypes. In both the original and validation cohorts, the classifier was reported to diagnose cytomegalovirus status with high specificity and sensitivity. The study listed approximately 150 TCR beta chains as associated with cytomegalovirus. The validation cohort had no HLA typing available for a later analysis, so co-occurrence within that cohort was assessed over all 130 or so repertoires. Most TCR sequences were observed very rarely across donors, whereas some public TCRs were present in many individuals. In a later analysis, TCRs clustered in the first cohort were found to also tend to co-occur in the roughly 120 validation repertoires, with approximately 95% of cluster scores above 0. In vitro tests confirmed that three of the cytomegalovirus-associated TCR beta chains recognize cytomegalovirus antigens.

CDR1 and CDR2, looked up from the germline V gene, are SGHTA and FQGNSA. The cysteine opens and the phenylalanine closes a CDR3 of 17 amino acids. The sequence is cut down to CDR3 DNA, 51 bases in frame from base 1. Ends trimmed: V by 3 bases, J by 1 base; bases unmatched to a gene: 7. Rearrangement joined TRBV7-2 to TRBJ2-7; TRBD1 fits 12 bases in the junction. This TCR came from a woman in her 30s in good health and CMV-seronegative. Sequencing input: PBMCs. CDR3 region: CASSFGTGGSQSYEQYF. The DNA sequence reads TGTGCCAGCAGCTTTGGGACAGGGGGCTCCCAATCCTACGAGCAGTACTTC.